This T cell receptor beta chain was recovered during a study of T-cell reconstitution after alpha-beta-depleted transplantation in children (dated by TCRdb to about 2016). Looking at the study overall: T-cell immune reconstitution after TCRalphabeta/CD19-depleted allogeneic hematopoietic cell transplantation in children was quantitatively tracked in the study by means of TCR repertoire profiling.

V is shortened by 1 base, J by 4 bases, and the region joining them spans 20 bases. Spanning cysteine to phenylalanine, the CDR3 consists of 17 amino acids. Only CDR3 DNA is held: 51 bases, read in frame from base 1. The receptor library was made with PCR. The sequencing machine was an Illumina HiSeq 2500. TCR library preparation used molecular barcoding, with unique molecular identifiers applied to normalize quantification of the TCRbeta repertoire. TCRdb cleaned the public reads at Q25 with fastp, built clones with MiXCR and kept in-frame beta chains. Each CDR3 protein appears once, grouped with its most common genes and DNA. In this sample the table shows a few hundred thousand distinct CDR3 sequences, 20% of which occur a single time. The ten largest clones capture 3% to 4% of the sample. This clonotype was seen a handful of times. It has no known antigen specificity. Per-nucleotide qualities are absent, and no much larger clonotype sits a single base away.

Sequenced material: PBMCs from the stem cell graft donor, taken from the stem cell graft. The sequence derives from a human donor who donated a stem cell graft to a child with acute myeloid leukemia. Recombination joined TRBV12-3 or TRBV12-4 with TRBJ2-7; D gene: possibly TRBD1, on 5 matching bases. This receptor carries the CDR3 CASSLVFAAQGNYEQYF. The DNA sequence is TGTGCCAGCAGTTTAGTCTTTGCGGCTCAGGGAAATTACGAGCAGTACTTC.